The 7 T cell receptor beta chains listed next were all sequenced from one sample in a study of identical twins. TCRdb reanalysed the 5' RACE reads using MiXCR and keeps one entry per CDR3 protein. In the table there are about 240,000 distinct CDR3 sequences, under 12% of which are singletons. Sequenced input: memory T cells sorted from blood. Receptors originate from a man between 45 and 60 years old in good health.

This clonotype has ten or more counts. The chain has TRBV12-3 or TRBV12-4 and TRBJ2-1; no definite D call. The CDR3 is 12 residues long. The V gene lost 4 bases and the J gene lost 14 bases, with 15 bases spanning the gap. This CDR3 reads CASSSRRIGEFF. CDR3 nucleotides: TGTGCCAGCAGTTCCCGACGGATTGGAGAGTTCTTC.

The sample holds many counts of this clonotype. The chain recombines TRBV6-2 or TRBV6-3 with TRBJ2-5; D is tentatively TRBD1 or TRBD2 (7 bases each). This CDR3 has 15 amino acids. V was trimmed by 6 bases and J by 2 bases, leaving 16 bases between them. The germline gives CDR1 MNHEY, CDR2 SVGEGT. CDR3 bases: TGTGCCAGCAGGATCGCAGGGGGGGGACAAGAGACCCAGTACTTC. It codes for CASRIAGGGQETQYF.

This clonotype was seen only a few times. The rearrangement links TRBV4-1 to TRBJ2-6; no clear D. CDR1 MGHRA and CDR2 YSYEKL come from the germline V gene. The CDR3 has 17 residues. Trimming pared 1 base from V and 1 base from J, leaving 11 bases between. In DNA, the CDR3 is TGCGCCAGCAGCCAAGGACTTCAGGCTTCTGGGGCCAACGTCCTGACTTTC. It translates to CASSQGLQASGANVLTF.

This clonotype came up many times. The chain is built from TRBV5-6 and TRBJ2-3, with D maybe TRBD1 (6 bases). V gave up 0 bases and J gave up 3 bases, with 11 bases separating them. Germline V gene data show CDR1 as SGHDT and CDR2 as YYEEEE. There are 15 residues in the CDR3. The CDR3, as DNA: TGTGCCAGCAGCTTGGGTTTGGGACAAACAGATACGCAGTATTTT. This encodes CASSLGLGQTDTQYF.

This clonotype was seen a few times. This sequence joins TRBV14 and TRBJ1-3; D gene unclear. Trimming took 1 base from V and 9 from J, leaving 16 bases between them. CDR3 length: 15 residues. Germline CDR1 and CDR2: SGHDN and FVKESK. The CDR3 sequence: CASSQGAANRGTIYF. DNA of the CDR3: TGTGCCAGCAGCCAAGGGGCAGCTAATCGGGGCACCATATATTTT.

V is TRBV6-2 or TRBV6-3 and J is TRBJ2-1; possibly TRBD1 for D (6 bases). Trimming took 7 bases from V and 8 from J, leaving 18 bases between them. The CDR3 totals 14 residues. Germline V gene sequence: CDR1 MNHEY, CDR2 SVGEGT. The CDR3, as DNA: TGTGCCAGCATGGTCAGACAGGAAGCTTATGAGCAGTTCTTC. It translates to CASMVRQEAYEQFF.

This clonotype showed up just a few times. The chain combines TRBV19 with TRBJ2-4, with unresolved D. The CDR3 is 14 residues long. CDR1 is LNHDA, CDR2 SQIVND, per germline (reference sequence). The germline V and J ends were trimmed by 3 bases and 5 bases, with 11 bases remaining between them. The CDR3 loop is CASSITGDQNIQYF. CDR3 nucleotides: TGTGCCAGTAGTATTACCGGAGACCAAAACATTCAGTACTTC. The complete variable domain, with remaining parts taken from reference TRBV19 and TRBJ2-4, reads DGGITQSPKYLFRKEGQNVTLSCEQNLNHDAMYWYRQDPGQGLRLIYYSQIVNDFQKGDIAEGYSVSREKKESFPLTVTSAQKNPTAFYLCASSITGDQNIQYFGAGTRLSVL.